One and the same sample provided the 5 T cell receptor beta chains below, sequenced in a study of CD8+ T cells in alopecia areata. TCR sequencing used cDNA made by reverse transcription of extracted RNA. The protocol was immunoSEQ multiplex PCR, while the TCRdb copy is restricted to in-frame clones and leaves out a portion. The data contain a few hundred thousand clones, 60% of them singletons. Treatment defined: oral pan-JAK inhibitor, 5-10 mg twice daily. This specimen was CD4+ T cells sorted from blood, taken at roughly week 52, from a patient treated with tofacitinib. These receptors were obtained from a human donor with alopecia areata.

Only a few counts were recorded for this clone. The DNA of the CDR3 is TGCAGCGTTGAAGGGGCCAGCGGGGCTAATGAGCAGTTCTTC. It translates to CSVEGASGANEQFF. The chain uses TRBV29-1 and TRBJ2-1; 7 nucleotides line up with TRBD2. The CDR3 is made up of 14 amino acids. Germline CDR1 is SQVTM and CDR2 is ANQGSEA. The V gene end was trimmed by 1 base and the J gene end by 7 bases; junction bases not matched to a gene: 7.

The chain uses TRBV4-3 and TRBJ1-1; a weak D match, TRBD1 (5 bases). This CDR3 comprises 12 residues. V was shortened by 4 bases and J by 7 bases, with 10 bases between the two germline ends. CDR1 LGHNA and CDR2 YSLEER come from the germline V gene. The CDR3 DNA follows: TGCGCCAGCAGCCGTCTTGGGGGTGAAGCTTTCTTT. Translated: CASSRLGGEAFF.

Regarding this clone: This sample includes further DNA sequences coding for the same CDR3. V and J are TRBV30 and TRBJ1-1; no clear D gene. The CDR3 covers 14 residues. V was cut by 1 base and J by 0 bases, with 9 bases left in between. CDR1 is GTSNPN and CDR2 is SVGIG in the germline V gene (reference sequence). The CDR3 nucleotides are TGTGCCTGGAGTGGGGTCGCTATGAACACTGAAGCTTTCTTT. This gives the protein CAWSGVAMNTEAFF. The whole variable domain, filled in from reference TRBV30 and TRBJ1-1, reads SQTIHQWPATLVQPVGSPLSLECTVEGTSNPNLYWYRQAAGRGLQLLFYSVGIGQISSEVPQNLSASRPQDRQFILSSKKLLLSDSGFYLCAWSGVAMNTEAFFGQGTRLTVV.

The chain combines TRBV29-1 with TRBJ1-4; no clear D. This CDR3 is 12 amino acids long. V dropped 3 bases and J dropped 8 bases, with 10 bases sitting between them. Germline V lookup: CDR1 SQVTM, CDR2 ANQGSEA. The CDR3, as DNA: TGCAGCGTTGAGGACGGTAGCGAAAAACTGTTTTTT. Its translation: CSVEDGSEKLFF.

The genes are TRBV30 and TRBJ2-5, with 7 bases aligning to TRBD1. The DNA end lines up better with TRBJ2-7; the J call may be wrong. This CDR3 is 12 amino acids long. Germline-derived CDR1 and CDR2 are GTSNPN and SVGIG (reference sequence). The CDR3 here is CAWSTGVYEQYF. For the CDR3, the DNA is TGTGCCTGGTCCACAGGGGTCTACGAGCAGTACTTC.